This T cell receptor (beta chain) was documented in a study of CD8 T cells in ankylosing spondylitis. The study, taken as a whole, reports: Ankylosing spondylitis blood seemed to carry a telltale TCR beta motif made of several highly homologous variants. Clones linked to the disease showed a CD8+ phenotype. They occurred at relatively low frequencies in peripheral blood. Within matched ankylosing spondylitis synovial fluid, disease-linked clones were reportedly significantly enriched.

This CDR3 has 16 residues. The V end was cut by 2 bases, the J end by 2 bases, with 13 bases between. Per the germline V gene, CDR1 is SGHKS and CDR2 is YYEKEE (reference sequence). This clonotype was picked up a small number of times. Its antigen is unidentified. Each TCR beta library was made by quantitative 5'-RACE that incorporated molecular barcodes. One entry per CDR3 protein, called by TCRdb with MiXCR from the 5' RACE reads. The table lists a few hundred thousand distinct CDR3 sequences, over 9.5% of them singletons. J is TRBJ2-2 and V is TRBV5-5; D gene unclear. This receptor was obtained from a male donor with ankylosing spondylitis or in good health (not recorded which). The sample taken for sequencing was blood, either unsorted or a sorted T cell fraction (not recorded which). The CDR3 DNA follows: TGTGCCAGCAGCTTCGCCAGTTTGATTAACACCGGGGAGCTGTTTTTT. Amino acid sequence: CASSFASLINTGELFF.